One and the same sample provided the 30 T cell receptor beta chains below, sequenced in a study of cytomegalovirus exposure and HLA in healthy donors. The PCR ran on 60 Vbeta and 13 Jbeta primers. The protocol was immunoSEQ multiplex PCR, while the TCRdb copy is restricted to in-frame clones and leaves out a portion. The table has fewer than 100,000 clones, around three quarters seen once. Sequencing used PBMCs. The receptors shown here come from a man aged 40-49 years in good health and CMV-seronegative.

The chain carries TRBV5-8 and TRBJ2-3, with TRBD2 identical over 11 bases. After removal of 4 bases from V and 0 bases from J, the junction contained 4 bases not matched to a gene. Germline CDR1 SGHTS, CDR2 YDEGEE. This CDR3 has 16 amino acids. The DNA for the CDR3 is TGTGCCAGCAGCACGCTAGCGGGGGGTAGCACAGATACGCAGTATTTT. Translating gives CASSTLAGGSTDTQYF.

As concerns this clone: A junction boundary mismatches the germline segment, possibly from a read error. The chain recombines TRBV7-9 with TRBJ2-1; D perhaps matches TRBD2 (6 bases). Germline CDR1 SEHNR, CDR2 FQNEAQ (reference sequence). This CDR3 has 15 residues. The CDR3 DNA follows: TGTTCCAGCAGCTTAGCGGTGGGTTTGAGGAATGAGCAGTTCTTC. This gives the protein CSSSLAVGLRNEQFF.

This clone was counted only a few times. The J gene is TRBJ1-4, the V gene TRBV19; D is undetermined. Trimming shortened V by 8 bases and J by 7 bases, and 14 bases separated the two germline ends. The germline gives CDR1 LNHDA, CDR2 SQIVND (reference sequence). The CDR3 is 13 residues long. CDR3 sequence: CASGSSRGEKLFF. The CDR3 coding sequence is TGTGCCAGTGGGAGTTCGCGAGGTGAAAAACTGTTTTTT.

This sequence joins TRBV10-1 and TRBJ2-7, with D uncertain. This CDR3 comprises 8 residues. Trimming shortened V by 8 bases and J by 7 bases, and 3 bases separated the two germline ends. Germline CDR1 is WNHNN and CDR2 is SYGVQD (reference sequence). CDR3 residues: CASSEQYF. CDR3 DNA: TGCGCCAGCTCAGAGCAGTACTTC.

The gene calls are TRBV11-3 and TRBJ2-1, with 7 bases matching TRBD2. The CDR3 is 15 residues long. The V gene's germline CDR1 is SGHNT and CDR2 YENEEA. The J segment lost 1 base and the V segment lost 1 base, leaving 1 base of the junction unmatched. The CDR3 sequence is CASSLGRESYNEQFF. For the CDR3, the DNA is TGTGCCAGCAGCTTAGGGCGGGAGTCCTACAATGAGCAGTTCTTC.

This clone was counted only a few times. The CDR3 nucleotides are TGTGCCAGCAGCGTACTGACAGGGAATGAGCAGTTCTTC. Amino acid sequence: CASSVLTGNEQFF. The rearrangement uses TRBV9 and TRBJ2-1; 7 bases are shared with TRBD1. V dropped 1 base and J dropped 7; count of bases not matched to a gene: 2. The CDR3 has 13 residues. Germline-derived CDR1 and CDR2 are SGDLS and YYNGEE.

In its sample, this clone was seen a few times. V is TRBV28 and J is TRBJ2-4; D gene uncertain. The germline gives CDR1 MDHEN, CDR2 SYDVKM. Between the trimmed V and J ends, which lost 6 bases and 0 bases, there was a span of 21 bases. The CDR3 is made up of 18 amino acids. CDR3 region: CASSKTERRRLAKNIQYF. CDR3 coding DNA: TGTGCCAGCAGCAAGACTGAACGACGGAGACTAGCCAAAAACATTCAGTACTTC.

The sample holds a few counts of this clone. The chain recombines TRBV28 with TRBJ2-7; 10 positions match TRBD1. V lost 2 bases and J lost 5; bases outside the gene matches: 6. CDR3 length: 15 amino acids. Per the germline V gene, CDR1 is MDHEN and CDR2 is SYDVKM. CDR3 nucleotides: TGTGCCAGCAGTTTACCGGGACAGGGGATCCACGAGCAGTACTTC. Amino acids: CASSLPGQGIHEQYF.

The rearrangement uses TRBV27 and TRBJ1-1; TRBD1 matches 10 bases. The CDR3 extends over 20 amino acids. With V trimmed by 1 base and J by 0 bases, 14 bases remained unmatched. CDR1 is MNHEY and CDR2 is SMNVEV in the germline V gene (reference sequence). CDR3: CASSLWGYVTGGMMNTEAFF. CDR3 DNA sequence: TGTGCCAGCAGTTTATGGGGGTATGTGACAGGGGGCATGATGAACACTGAAGCTTTCTTT.

This clone has more than one count but fewer than ten. The chain recombines TRBV27 with TRBJ2-1, with TRBD1 matching 9 bases. CDR3 length: 15 residues. Germline V gene lookup returns CDR1 MNHEY and CDR2 SMNVEV (reference sequence). The J segment lost 7 bases and the V segment lost 2 bases, leaving 6 bases of the junction unmatched. The CDR3 DNA is TGTGCCAGCAGTTTAAACAGGGGGCTTTGGAATGAGCAGTTCTTC. The encoded protein is CASSLNRGLWNEQFF.

The genes are TRBV6-5 and TRBJ1-6; tentative D call: TRBD1 (5 bases). This CDR3 has 16 amino acids. CDR1 is MNHEY and CDR2 is SVGAGI in the germline V gene. V was clipped by 0 bases and J by 7 bases, with 13 bases between them. CDR3 sequence (DNA): TGTGCCAGCAGTTACTCGAGCTCAGGGCAAAATTCACCCCTCCACTTT. As protein: CASSYSSSGQNSPLHF.

This clone was seen a handful of times. The chain combines TRBV18 with TRBJ1-5; 8 positions agree with TRBD1. Germline V gene sequence: CDR1 KGHSH, CDR2 LQKENI. The CDR3 covers 18 residues. V dropped 6 bases and J dropped 1; count of bases not matched to a gene: 14. DNA of the CDR3: TGTGCCAGCTCCCCTACATCGCCACAGGGGGTGAGCAATCAGCCCCAGCATTTT. It translates to CASSPTSPQGVSNQPQHF. The full variable domain, with the rest looked up from reference TRBV18 and TRBJ1-5, is NAGVMQNPRHLVRRRGQEARLRCSPMKGHSHVYWYRQLPEEGLKFMVYLQKENIIDESGMPKERFSAEFPKEGPSILRIQQVVRGDSAAYFCASSPTSPQGVSNQPQHFGDGTRLSIL.

This sequence joins TRBV7-9 and TRBJ1-1; 7 bases match TRBD1. This CDR3 comprises 14 residues. After removal of 5 bases from V and 7 bases from J, the junction contained 10 bases not matched to a gene. Per the germline V gene, CDR1 is SEHNR and CDR2 is FQNEAQ (reference sequence). CDR3 in amino acids: CASSPRDRQDEAFF. Written as DNA, the CDR3 is TGTGCCAGCAGCCCCAGGGACAGACAGGATGAAGCTTTCTTT. Full variable domain (outside the CDR3, taken from reference TRBV7-9 and TRBJ1-1): DTGVSQNPRHKITKRGQNVTFRCDPISEHNRLYWYRQTLGQGPEFLTYFQNEAQLEKSRLLSDRFSAERPKGSFSTLEIQRTEQGDSAMYLCASSPRDRQDEAFFGQGTRLTVV.

This clone turned up a few times. V usage is TRBV7-9 and J usage is TRBJ1-1, with D perhaps TRBD1 (6 bases). The CDR3 consists of 16 residues. From germline, CDR1 is SEHNR and CDR2 FQNEAQ (reference sequence). The CDR3 region is CSSEGHTNPMNTEAFF. The CDR3 nucleotides are TGTTCCTCAGAGGGACACACTAATCCGATGAACACTGAAGCTTTCTTT.

The chain recombines TRBV4-3 with TRBJ2-3; TRBD2 aligns across 7 bases. CDR3 length: 17 amino acids. The germline V gene encodes CDR1 LGHNA and CDR2 YSLEER. V shed 3 bases, J shed 2 bases, and the junction held 11 bases outside the gene matches. CDR3 residues: CASSQALAGDNTDTQYF. For the CDR3, the DNA is TGCGCCAGCAGCCAGGCACTGGCGGGGGATAACACAGATACGCAGTATTTT.

The rearrangement joins TRBV28 to TRBJ1-2; the match to TRBD1 covers 11 bases. Germline lookup yields CDR1 MDHEN and CDR2 SYDVKM. Germline trimming cut 8 bases from V and 1 base from J; bases unmatched to any gene: 9. CDR3 size: 16 residues. CDR3 coding DNA: TGTGCCAGCGATGGGACAGGGGGGCCCCTTAACTATGGCTACACCTTC. Translated, it gives CASDGTGGPLNYGYTF.

V and J are TRBV4-2 and TRBJ2-7; 12 nucleotides align to TRBD1. V lost 3 bases and J lost 3; bases outside the gene matches: 9. The CDR3 is 17 residues long. From germline, CDR1 is LGHNA and CDR2 YNFKEQ. The CDR3 is CASSHWDRGRESYEQYF. CDR3 nucleotides: TGTGCCAGCAGCCATTGGGACAGGGGGCGAGAAAGCTACGAGCAGTACTTC.

In this sample, this clone turned up once. The chain recombines TRBV11-2 with TRBJ1-2, with 7 bases lining up with TRBD1. CDR1 and CDR2 from the germline V gene are SGHAT and FQNNGV. The ends lost 5 bases at V and 5 bases at J; junction bases unmatched: 5. CDR3 length: 13 amino acids. The CDR3 nucleotides are TGTGCCAGCAGCATAGGACAGGAATATGGCTACACCTTC. Translating gives CASSIGQEYGYTF.

This clone was found a few times. This chain uses TRBV27 with TRBJ2-1; 9 positions match TRBD2. CDR3 length: 16 residues. After removal of 7 bases from V and 7 bases from J, the junction contained 14 bases not matched to a gene. Germline CDR1 MNHEY, CDR2 SMNVEV (reference sequence). The CDR3 is CASTINLAGTRNEQFF. CDR3 DNA: TGTGCCAGCACCATCAACCTAGCGGGAACTAGGAATGAGCAGTTCTTC.

This clone occurred once. The gene calls are TRBV27 and TRBJ1-1; D is ambiguous. The CDR3 covers 14 residues. V was pared by 2 bases and J by 5 bases, with 12 bases between. The germline V gene encodes CDR1 MNHEY and CDR2 SMNVEV (reference sequence). The CDR3 loop is CASSLVPRWTEAFF. The CDR3 nucleotides are TGTGCCAGCAGTTTAGTCCCGAGGTGGACTGAAGCTTTCTTT.

The chain couples TRBV28 to TRBJ1-1; D is undetermined. V lost 5 bases, J lost 1 base, and 11 bases lay in between. Germline loops: CDR1 MDHEN, CDR2 SYDVKM. The CDR3 consists of 14 residues. The CDR3 DNA reads as TGTGCCAGCAGTCCCCATAGCAAGAACACTGAAGCTTTCTTT. Amino acids: CASSPHSKNTEAFF.

In regard to this clone: The junction and the germline gene differ at one end; a read error may be behind it. The CDR3 protein is CSSSLVRPGKGQPQHF. CDR3 DNA: TGTTCCAGCAGCTTAGTACGACCAGGGAAAGGTCAGCCCCAGCATTTT. The chain combines TRBV7-9 with TRBJ1-5, with D possibly TRBD1 on 5 matching bases. Germline V CDR1 and CDR2: SEHNR, FQNEAQ (reference sequence). The CDR3 extends over 16 amino acids.

The chain combines TRBV5-1 with TRBJ1-2; 11 nucleotides line up with TRBD1. The CDR3 consists of 16 residues. V was pared by 3 bases and J by 4 bases, with 8 bases of the junction left unmatched. The germline gives CDR1 SGHRS, CDR2 YFSETQ. DNA for the CDR3: TGCGCCAGCAGCTCAACGGGACAGGGGGGGATCTATGGCTACACCTTC. It codes for CASSSTGQGGIYGYTF.

The V and J genes are TRBV4-1 and TRBJ2-1, with a possible D match to TRBD2 (6 bases). The CDR3 runs to 14 residues. The V gene lost 3 bases and the J gene lost 10 bases, with 16 bases spanning the gap. In germline, CDR1 is MGHRA, CDR2 YSYEKL. CDR3 DNA: TGCGCCAGCAGCCATGGGACTCACCAACAAGAGCAGTTCTTC. Protein product: CASSHGTHQQEQFF.

The chain has TRBV6-1 and TRBJ1-5; D is unclear. The CDR3 runs 14 residues. V shed 2 bases and J shed 6 bases, with 11 bases lying between them. Germline V gene lookup returns CDR1 MNHNS and CDR2 SASEGT. As DNA, the CDR3 is TGTGCCAGCAGTGAATCGTCCTCGGGTCAGCCCCAGCATTTT. It is translated as CASSESSSGQPQHF.

The chain employs TRBV5-6 and TRBJ1-6, with D possibly matching TRBD1 (5 bases). The CDR3 is 14 amino acids. Germline V gene sequence: CDR1 SGHDT, CDR2 YYEEEE. V lost 0 bases and J lost 10, with 11 bases in between. The CDR3 bases are TGTGCCAGCAGCTTGGCCGACAGAGACTCACCCCTCCACTTT. This sequence encodes CASSLADRDSPLHF.

The rearrangement uses TRBV4-3 and TRBJ1-5; TRBD1 matches at 7 bases. CDR3 length equals 14 residues. CDR1 and CDR2 from the germline V gene are LGHNA and YSLEER. V dropped 3 bases and J dropped 4; count of bases not matched to a gene: 3. CDR3 loop: CASSHRRGNQPQHF. The CDR3 nucleotides read TGCGCCAGCAGCCATCGCAGGGGGAATCAGCCCCAGCATTTT.

The CDR3 is CASSYRDRGDTEAFF. In DNA, the CDR3 is TGTGCCAGCAGTTATCGGGACAGGGGGGACACTGAAGCTTTCTTT. The V and J genes are TRBV6-5 and TRBJ1-1; the match to TRBD1 covers 11 bases. Losses at the gene ends were 3 bases for V and 3 bases for J; bases not matched to a gene: 3. CDR3 length: 15 amino acids. Germline V gene sequence: CDR1 MNHEY, CDR2 SVGAGI.

This clone occurred a few times. The chain combines TRBV4-1 with TRBJ2-3, with 9 bases fitting TRBD2. V lost 2 bases and J lost 1; bases outside the gene matches: 7. The germline V gene has CDR1 MGHRA and CDR2 YSYEKL. The CDR3 extends over 17 amino acids. CDR3 loop: CASSQILAGFGTDTQYF. DNA of the CDR3: TGCGCCAGCAGCCAAATCCTAGCGGGGTTCGGCACAGATACGCAGTATTTT.

This clone appeared a single time. This chain connects TRBV13 to TRBJ2-1; weak D call: TRBD2 (6 bases). The germline CDR1 and CDR2 sequences are PRHDT and FYEKMQ (reference sequence). The CDR3 has 15 amino acids. Trimming left V 0 bases short and J 5 bases short, with 11 bases between. The CDR3 reads CASSLGGGYDNEQFF. The CDR3 DNA sequence: TGTGCCAGCAGCTTAGGGGGGGGTTATGACAATGAGCAGTTCTTC.